What follows describes a single T cell receptor beta chain. The data derive from a study of blood T cell repertoires in COVID-19. Study information: The United States, Italy and Spain were the sources of the acute and convalescent COVID-19 samples. From T cells, B-cell-depleted T cells, or PBMCs came the material, which was cDNA or gDNA.

V was clipped by 2 bases and J by 2 bases; unmatched bases: 2. The CDR3 is 15 residues long. Germline V gives CDR1 LGHNA, CDR2 YSLEER. Participant ages covered about 18 to 100 years across about two dozen US areas. As originally analysed: Reference gene primers were amplified, and this amplification served to estimate nucleated cell counts. TCRdb keeps only in-frame clones here, not all; method: immunoSEQ multiplex PCR. D and trimming were read from the DNA, whereas the V and J calls and clone size are those reported in that table. Among 250,000 to 300,000 clones listed, about 81% were seen once. The sample consisted of PBMCs or T cells enriched from blood (not recorded which). The clonotype comes from a man aged 25-45 years with acute COVID-19. This rearrangement joins TRBV4-3 to TRBJ1-4; 7 bases align to TRBD1. This chain's CDR3 is CASSQTGVTNEKLFF. The CDR3 coding sequence is TGCGCCAGCAGCCAAACAGGGGTGACTAATGAAAAACTGTTTTTT.